This T cell receptor beta chain was retrieved from a study of technical replicates of blood from a few donors. Profiling relied on immunoSEQ multiplex PCR, and the TCRdb table lists in-frame clones only, not all of them. The sample comprises roughly 79,000 clones, roughly 95% of which are singletons, and around 0.37% rests with the top ten. The V end was cut by 7 bases, the J end by 1 base, with 10 bases between. The germline CDR1 and CDR2 sequences are SQVTM and ANQGSEA. The CDR3 consists of 12 residues. The chain couples TRBV29-1 to TRBJ1-1; perhaps TRBD1 as D (6 bases). The clonotype was recovered from a human donor in good health. Sequenced: T cells isolated from PBMCs. The CDR3 spells CSAATGNTEAFF. CDR3 nucleotide sequence: TGCAGCGCCGCGACAGGGAACACTGAAGCTTTCTTT.